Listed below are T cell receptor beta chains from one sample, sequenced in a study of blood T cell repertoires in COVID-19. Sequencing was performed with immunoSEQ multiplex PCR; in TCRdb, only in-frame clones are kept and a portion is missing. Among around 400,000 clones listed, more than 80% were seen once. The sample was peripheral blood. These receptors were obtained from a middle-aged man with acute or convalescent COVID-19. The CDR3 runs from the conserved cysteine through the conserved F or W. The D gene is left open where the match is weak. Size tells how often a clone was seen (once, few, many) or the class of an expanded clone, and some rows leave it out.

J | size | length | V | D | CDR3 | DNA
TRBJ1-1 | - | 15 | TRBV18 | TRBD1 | CASSPPGQGLTEAFF | TGTGCCAGCTCACCACCGGGACAGGGGCTCACTGAAGCTTTCTTT
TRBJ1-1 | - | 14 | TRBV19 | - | CASTILGGGTEAFF | TGTGCCAGTACCATATTGGGAGGGGGGACTGAAGCTTTCTTT
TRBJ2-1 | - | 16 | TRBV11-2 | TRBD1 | CASSIKPGQGYNEQFF | TGTGCCAGCAGCATTAAGCCGGGACAGGGGTACAATGAGCAGTTCTTC
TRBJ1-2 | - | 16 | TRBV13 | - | CASSFGVPRTNYGYTF | TGTGCCAGCAGCTTCGGGGTCCCTCGGACTAACTATGGCTACACCTTC
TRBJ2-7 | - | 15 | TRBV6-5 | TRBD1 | CASKSPGQGRNEQYF | TGTGCCAGCAAATCCCCAGGACAGGGGAGAAACGAGCAGTACTTC
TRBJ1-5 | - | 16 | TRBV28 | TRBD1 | CASSSPGQEVNQPQHF | TGTGCCAGCAGCTCTCCGGGACAGGAGGTTAATCAGCCCCAGCATTTT
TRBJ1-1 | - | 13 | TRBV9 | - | CASSRQVSTEAFF | TGTGCCAGCAGCCGCCAAGTTAGCACTGAAGCTTTCTTT
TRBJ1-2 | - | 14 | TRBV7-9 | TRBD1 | CASSPGGGNYGYTF | TGTGCCAGCAGCCCAGGGGGTGGTAACTATGGCTACACCTTC
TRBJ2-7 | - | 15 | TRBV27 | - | CASSFRVAGTYEQYF | TGTGCCAGCAGTTTTAGAGTAGCCGGCACCTACGAGCAGTACTTC
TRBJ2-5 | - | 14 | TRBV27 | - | CASSFRGAKETQYF | TGTGCCAGCAGTTTCCGGGGGGCGAAAGAGACCCAGTACTTC
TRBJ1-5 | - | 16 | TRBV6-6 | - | CASSRRTGFGRQPQHF | TGTGCCAGCAGTCGACGCACAGGGTTTGGGAGACAGCCCCAGCATTTT
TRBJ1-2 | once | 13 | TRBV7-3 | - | CASSLTGLVDYTF | TGTGCCAGCAGCTTAACTGGCCTAGTAGACTACACCTTC
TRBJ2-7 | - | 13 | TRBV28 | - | CASRPMFAYEQYF | TGTGCCAGCAGGCCTATGTTTGCCTACGAGCAGTACTTC
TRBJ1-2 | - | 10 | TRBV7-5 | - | CARTLYGYTF | TGTGCCAGAACCCTCTATGGCTACACCTTC
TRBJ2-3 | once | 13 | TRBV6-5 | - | CASSVSGTDTQYF | TGTGCCAGCAGCGTTTCCGGGACAGATACGCAGTATTTT
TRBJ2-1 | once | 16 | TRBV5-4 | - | CASSSRGGPSYNEQFF | TGTGCCAGCAGCTCACGCGGGGGCCCCTCCTACAATGAGCAGTTCTTC
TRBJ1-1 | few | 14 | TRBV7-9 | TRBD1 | CASSEGQLNTEAFF | TGTGCCAGCAGCGAGGGACAGTTGAACACTGAAGCTTTCTTT
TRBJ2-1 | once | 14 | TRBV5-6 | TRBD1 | CASSSQDRYNEQFF | TGTGCCAGCAGCTCACAGGACAGGTACAATGAGCAGTTCTTC
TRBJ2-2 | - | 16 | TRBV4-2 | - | CASSPLFRENTGELFF | TGTGCCAGCAGCCCTTTGTTCCGGGAGAACACCGGGGAGCTGTTTTTT
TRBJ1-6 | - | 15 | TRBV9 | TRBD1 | CASSASGTGTSPLHF | TGTGCCAGCAGCGCATCCGGGACAGGGACCTCACCCCTCCACTTT
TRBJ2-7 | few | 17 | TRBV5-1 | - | CASSLEGGRAYLSEQYF | TGCGCCAGCAGCTTGGAAGGGGGGAGGGCCTATTTGAGCGAGCAGTACTTC
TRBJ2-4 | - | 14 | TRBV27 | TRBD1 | CASSSPRDRNIQYF | TGTGCCAGCAGTTCCCCCCGGGACAGAAACATTCAGTACTTC
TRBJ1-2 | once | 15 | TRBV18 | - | CASSPRGGEGYGYTF | TGTGCCAGCTCACCACGCGGCGGAGAGGGCTATGGCTACACCTTC
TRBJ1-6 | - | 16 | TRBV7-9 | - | CASSLDGRGPRSPLHF | TGTGCCAGCAGCTTAGATGGCAGGGGCCCGAGATCACCCCTCCACTTT
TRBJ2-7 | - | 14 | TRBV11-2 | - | CASSLGSLFYEQYF | TGTGCCAGCAGCTTAGGGTCACTTTTCTACGAGCAGTACTTC
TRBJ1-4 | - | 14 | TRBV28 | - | CASSPPGRDEKLFF | TGTGCCAGCAGCCCGCCCGGGCGGGATGAAAAACTGTTTTTT
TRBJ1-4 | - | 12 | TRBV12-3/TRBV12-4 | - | CAIRRSNEKLFF | TGTGCGATTCGGAGGTCTAATGAAAAACTGTTTTTT
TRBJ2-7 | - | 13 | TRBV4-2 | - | CASSQDQGLFSRF | TGTGCCAGCAGCCAAGATCAGGGGCTTTTTTCTCGCTTC
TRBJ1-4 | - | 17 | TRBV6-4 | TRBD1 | CASSDDDVTGDNEKLFF | TGTGCCAGCAGTGACGACGACGTGACAGGGGATAATGAAAAACTGTTTTTT
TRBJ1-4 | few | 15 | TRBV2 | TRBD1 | CASNLGQGNNEKLFF | TGTGCCAGCAACCTGGGACAGGGAAATAATGAAAAACTGTTTTTT
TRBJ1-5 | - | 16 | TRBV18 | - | CASSRSGGIGGQPQHF | TGTGCCAGCTCACGAAGCGGAGGGATCGGGGGTCAGCCCCAGCATTTT